A selection of T cell receptor beta chains follows, all from one sample in a study of neoadjuvant anti-PD-1 for oral cavity cancer. Clones were read by immunoSEQ multiplex PCR, and TCRdb kept only the in-frame ones, dropping some. The sample carries 11,000 to 15,000 clones, over 65% recorded once. Sequencing was performed on PBMCs, taken before nivolumab (anti-PD-1) treatment. These receptors all stem from a person aged 35 to 85 with oral cavity squamous cell carcinoma. CDR3s include the opening cysteine and the closing phenylalanine or tryptophan. D genes are given only for firm matches. A row's size may be missing; if present it is once, few, many or a size class.

-	TRBJ1-1	TRBV10-1	few	CASSVGRVGTEAFF	TGCGCCAGCAGTGTTGGGAGGGTAGGTACTGAAGCTTTCTTT
-	TRBJ2-1	TRBV4-1	-	CASSQAGAHNEQFF	TGCGCCAGCAGCCAAGCGGGGGCACACAATGAGCAGTTCTTC
-	TRBJ2-1	TRBV5-1	few	CASSIGPGGRGDEQFF	TGCGCCAGCAGCATCGGGCCGGGCGGAAGGGGGGATGAGCAGTTCTTC
TRBD1	TRBJ2-7	TRBV11-2	-	CASSSRDRGPEQYF	TGTGCCAGCAGCTCCCGGGACAGGGGGCCCGAGCAGTACTTC
-	TRBJ2-5	TRBV13	-	CASSLGLRETQYF	TGTGCCAGCAGCTTAGGCCTCCGGGAGACCCAGTACTTC
-	TRBJ1-1	TRBV29-1	-	CSVETRTDTEAFF	TGCAGCGTTGAGACCCGGACGGACACTGAAGCTTTCTTT
-	TRBJ1-5	TRBV5-1	-	CASSLGGYVNQPQHF	TGCGCCAGCAGCTTAGGAGGTTACGTCAATCAGCCCCAGCATTTT
TRBD2	TRBJ2-5	TRBV5-1	-	CASSLVAGEETQYF	TGCGCCAGCAGCTTGGTGGCGGGAGAAGAGACCCAGTACTTC
-	TRBJ1-5	TRBV27	-	CASSLAGPQPQHF	TGTGCCAGCAGTTTGGCAGGGCCTCAGCCCCAGCATTTT
-	TRBJ1-5	TRBV10-3	-	CAISEERLNQPQHF	TGTGCCATCAGTGAAGAACGGTTAAATCAGCCCCAGCATTTT
-	TRBJ1-4	TRBV7-9	few	CASSLAQDGEKLFF	TGTGCCAGCAGCTTAGCTCAGGATGGGGAAAAACTGTTTTTT
-	TRBJ1-4	TRBV6-5	few	CASSFDGVKLFF	TGTGCCAGCAGTTTCGACGGTGTAAAACTGTTTTTT
-	TRBJ1-1	TRBV7-6	few	CASSLSSGPNTEAFF	TGTGCCAGCAGCTTATCCTCGGGACCCAACACTGAAGCTTTCTTT
TRBD1	TRBJ2-7	TRBV6-5	-	CASSPDRGLYYEQYF	TGTGCCAGCAGTCCCGACAGGGGGCTATACTACGAGCAGTACTTC
TRBD2	TRBJ2-7	TRBV27	-	CASSLSPPTSLFYEQYF	TGTGCCAGCAGTTTATCGCCACCGACTAGCCTTTTCTACGAGCAGTACTTC
-	TRBJ2-5	TRBV5-8	-	CASSFGEWETQYF	TGTGCCAGCAGCTTCGGGGAGTGGGAGACCCAGTACTTC
-	TRBJ1-5	TRBV18	few	CASSPGNSNQPQHF	TGTGCCAGCTCACCAGGGAATAGCAATCAGCCCCAGCATTTT
-	TRBJ2-5	TRBV4-1	-	CASSQDGGNWETQYF	TGCGCCAGCAGCCAAGACGGCGGGAACTGGGAGACCCAGTACTTC
-	TRBJ2-7	TRBV28	-	CASSESYEQYF	TGTGCCAGCAGTGAATCTTACGAGCAGTACTTC
-	TRBJ1-4	TRBV6-5	-	CASSSHTGGNEKLFF	TGTGCCAGCAGTTCTCATACAGGAGGGAATGAAAAACTGTTTTTT
-	TRBJ1-5	TRBV21-1	few	CASIIPRTGDQPQHF	TGTGCCAGCATAATACCCCGGACAGGGGATCAGCCCCAGCATTTT
TRBD2	TRBJ2-5	TRBV7-7	-	CASSLGGAERGGRRETQYF	TGTGCTAGCAGCTTAGGAGGTGCGGAGCGGGGGGGCCGTCGAGAGACCCAGTACTTC
-	TRBJ2-7	TRBV5-6	-	CASRHSEGHYEQYF	TGTGCCAGCAGACACAGCGAGGGTCACTACGAGCAGTACTTC
TRBD2	TRBJ2-3	TRBV5-5	-	CASSLRTSADTQYF	TGTGCCAGCAGCTTAAGGACTAGCGCAGATACGCAGTATTTT
-	TRBJ2-5	TRBV30	-	CAWSGEAAQYF	TGTGCCTGGAGTGGGGAGGCGGCCCAGTACTTC
-	TRBJ1-1	TRBV7-9	-	CASSLAGSEAFF	TGTGCCAGCAGCTTAGCGGGGAGTGAAGCTTTCTTT
TRBD1	TRBJ1-2	TRBV5-5	-	CASSSLLGQAPNYGYTF	TGTGCCAGCAGCTCATTATTAGGACAGGCCCCTAACTATGGCTACACCTTC
TRBD1	TRBJ1-1	TRBV6-6	-	CASSPGQGAYTEAFF	TGTGCCAGCAGTCCGGGACAGGGGGCTTACACTGAAGCTTTCTTT
TRBD1	TRBJ1-4	TRBV5-6	-	CASSWTDRYRGRANEKLFF	TGTGCCAGCAGCTGGACTGATCGATACAGGGGCCGGGCTAATGAAAAACTGTTTTTT
TRBD2	TRBJ2-1	TRBV30	-	CAWRTSGNWNEQFF	TGTGCCTGGAGGACTAGCGGGAATTGGAATGAGCAGTTCTTC
TRBD2	TRBJ2-7	TRBV28	-	CASGSWAGEAYEQYF	TGTGCCAGCGGGAGTTGGGCGGGAGAAGCCTACGAGCAGTACTTC
-	TRBJ2-7	TRBV27	-	CASSLSESLYEQYF	TGTGCCAGCAGTTTATCGGAGTCGCTTTACGAGCAGTACTTC
-	TRBJ1-6	TRBV6-1	-	CASSESGGRTLLRPLHF	TGTGCCAGCAGTGAGTCTGGGGGGCGCACTCTCCTCAGACCCCTCCACTTT
-	TRBJ1-4	TRBV6-1	-	CASSDGHLRVATNEKLFF	TGTGCCAGCAGTGACGGACACCTAAGGGTGGCAACTAATGAAAAACTGTTTTTT
-	TRBJ2-3	TRBV25-1	-	CASSELGPVGSTDTQYF	TGTGCCAGCAGTGAATTAGGCCCAGTGGGGAGCACAGATACGCAGTATTTT
TRBD2	TRBJ2-5	TRBV5-4	-	CASSLLAGGGETQYF	TGTGCCAGCAGCTTACTAGCGGGAGGTGGAGAGACCCAGTACTTC
-	TRBJ1-5	TRBV6-6	-	CASSYSREINQPQHF	TGTGCCAGCAGTTACTCGAGGGAGATCAATCAGCCCCAGCATTTT
-	TRBJ1-4	TRBV28	-	CASRAPTNEKLFF	TGTGCCAGCAGAGCCCCAACTAATGAAAAACTGTTTTTT
-	TRBJ2-2	TRBV11-3	-	CASSLEQQTGELFF	TGTGCCAGCAGCTTAGAACAACAGACCGGGGAGCTGTTTTTT
-	TRBJ2-1	TRBV19	-	CASSTGPLRSDEQFF	TGTGCCAGTAGTACGGGACCCCTTAGATCGGATGAGCAGTTCTTC
-	TRBJ2-1	TRBV5-1	-	CASSLALDTKYEQFF	TGCGCCAGCAGCTTGGCCCTAGATACGAAGTATGAGCAGTTCTTC
-	TRBJ2-2	TRBV28	-	CASSPMGSVTGELFF	TGTGCCAGCTCCCCGATGGGCTCGGTCACCGGGGAGCTGTTTTTT
-	TRBJ1-2	TRBV5-1	few	CASSLGQGIGYTF	TGCGCCAGCAGCTTGGGGCAGGGTATTGGGTACACCTTC
-	TRBJ2-1	TRBV4-1	-	CASSQRLTGRNEQFF	TGCGCCAGCAGCCAACGCCTAACTGGACGCAATGAGCAGTTCTTC
TRBD1	TRBJ1-1	TRBV9	once	CASSPRDRQNTEAFF	TGTGCCAGCAGCCCTCGGGACAGGCAGAACACTGAAGCTTTCTTT
TRBD1	TRBJ1-2	TRBV2	-	CASSEGTGNNYGYTF	TGTGCCAGCAGTGAAGGGACAGGAAATAACTATGGCTACACCTTC
-	TRBJ1-2	TRBV2	-	CASGGTSYGYTF	TGTGCCAGCGGAGGGACTTCCTATGGCTACACCTTC
TRBD2	TRBJ2-7	TRBV10-1	few	CASSAGLAGYEQYF	TGCGCCAGCAGTGCCGGACTAGCCGGTTACGAGCAGTACTTC